This T cell receptor (beta chain) was recovered during a study of CXCR3-negative and CXCR3-positive naive CD8 T cells. General study findings and limits: More hydrophobic TRB CDR3s occurred in CXCR3-positive than in CXCR3-negative naive cells.

Notes on this clonotype: Its antigen remains unknown.

The TRB libraries of cDNA were built by UMI-labeled 5' RACE. TCRdb processed the 5' RACE reads again and assigns one entry to each CDR3 protein, with no DNA. The specimen's table records 90,000 to 100,000 distinct CDR3 sequences. The sequenced sample consisted of naive CXCR3+ CD8+ T cells from blood. Subset reported: CD45RO-CCR7+CD27+CD95- naive CD8+ T cells expressing CXCR3 (TNR3+). The source is a human donor in good health. Some clones in this sample may be carry-over from other donors' samples.

The CDR3 sequence is CASSFSTGVDEQYF. The V and J genes are TRBV5-8 and TRBJ2-7; the TCRdb D gene call, TRBD1, has no DNA to confirm it. The CDR3 is 14 amino acids. Germline V CDR1 and CDR2: SGHTS, YDEGEE. Full variable domain (remainder filled in from reference TRBV5-8 and TRBJ2-7): EAGVTQSPTHLIKTRGQQATLRCSPISGHTSVYWYQQALGLGLQFLLWYDEGEERNRGNFPPRFSGRQFPNYSSELNVNALELEDSALYLCASSFSTGVDEQYFGPGTRLTVT.